The clone carrying this TCR beta chain was seen a handful of times. Its target is unknown. This record comes from a study of blood T cells in healthy people across ages. Findings and limits, study-wide: Both higher diversity and more naive CD4+ cells marked long-lived donors when set against aged donors. Lack of knowledge of donor CMV status possibly confounded expanded clonotype changes. With naive T cell percentage, TCR beta diversity showed a strong correlation.

Primers used in a second PCR of roughly 6 to 11 cycles were a sample-barcoded 5' primer and a J-beta primer mix. Each cDNA molecule was tagged by a template-switch adaptor that had 12 random nucleotides. TCRdb re-called the 5' RACE reads through MiXCR, storing one row per CDR3 protein. This sample carries hundreds of thousands of distinct CDR3 sequences, around 20% of them seen once, and the ten largest clones take 3.5% to 4%. This CDR3 spans 15 amino acids. Trimming left V 3 bases short and J 4 bases short, with 13 bases between. The sequencing input was blood. This sequence was found in a man between 65 and 80 years old in good health. The V gene is TRBV12-3 or TRBV12-4, the J gene TRBJ1-5; TRBD1 is a possible D gene (5 bases). The CDR3 reads CASSFGQGGNQPQHF. The CDR3 nucleotides are TGTGCCAGCAGTTTTGGTCAGGGAGGTAATCAGCCCCAGCATTTT.